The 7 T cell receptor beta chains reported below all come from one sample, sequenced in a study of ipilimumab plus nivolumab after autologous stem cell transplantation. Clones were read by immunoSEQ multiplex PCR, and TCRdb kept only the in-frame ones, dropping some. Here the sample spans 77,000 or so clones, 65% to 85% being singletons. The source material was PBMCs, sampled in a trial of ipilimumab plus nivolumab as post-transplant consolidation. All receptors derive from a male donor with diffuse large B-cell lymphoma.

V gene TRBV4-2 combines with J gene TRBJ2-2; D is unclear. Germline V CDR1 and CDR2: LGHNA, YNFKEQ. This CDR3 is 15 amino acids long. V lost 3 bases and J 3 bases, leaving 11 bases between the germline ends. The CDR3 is CASSQLLEYTGELFF. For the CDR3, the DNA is TGTGCCAGCAGCCAGCTGCTAGAGTACACCGGGGAGCTGTTTTTT.

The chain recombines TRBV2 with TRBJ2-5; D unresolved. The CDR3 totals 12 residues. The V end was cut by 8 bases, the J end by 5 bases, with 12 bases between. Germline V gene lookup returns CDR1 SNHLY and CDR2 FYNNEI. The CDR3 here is CASGRERETQYF. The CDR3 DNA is TGTGCCAGCGGGCGAGAACGGGAGACCCAGTACTTC.

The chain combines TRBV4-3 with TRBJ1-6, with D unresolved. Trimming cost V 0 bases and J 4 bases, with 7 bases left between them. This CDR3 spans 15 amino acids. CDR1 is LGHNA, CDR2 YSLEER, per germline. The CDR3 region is CASSQDVNYNSPLHF. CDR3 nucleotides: TGCGCCAGCAGCCAAGATGTCAATTATAATTCACCCCTCCACTTT.

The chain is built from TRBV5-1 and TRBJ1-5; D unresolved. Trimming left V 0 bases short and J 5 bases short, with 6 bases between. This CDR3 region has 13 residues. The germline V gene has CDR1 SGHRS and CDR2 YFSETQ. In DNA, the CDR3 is TGCGCCAGCAGCTTGGAGATGGATCAGCCCCAGCATTTT. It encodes CASSLEMDQPQHF. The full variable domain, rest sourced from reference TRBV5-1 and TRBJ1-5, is KAGVTQTPRYLIKTRGQQVTLSCSPISGHRSVSWYQQTPGQGLQFLFEYFSETQRNKGNFPGRFSGRQFSNSRSEMNVSTLELGDSALYLCASSLEMDQPQHFGDGTRLSIL.

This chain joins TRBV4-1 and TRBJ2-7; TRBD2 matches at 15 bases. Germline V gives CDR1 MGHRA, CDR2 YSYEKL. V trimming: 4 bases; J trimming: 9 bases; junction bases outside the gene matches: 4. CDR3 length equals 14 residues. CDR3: CASSLGLAGGVQYF. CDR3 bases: TGCGCCAGCAGCCTTGGACTAGCGGGGGGGGTGCAGTACTTC.

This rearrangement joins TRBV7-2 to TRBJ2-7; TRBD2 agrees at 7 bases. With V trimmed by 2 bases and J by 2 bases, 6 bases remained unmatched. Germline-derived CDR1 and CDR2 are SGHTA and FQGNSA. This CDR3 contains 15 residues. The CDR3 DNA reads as TGTGCCAGCAGCTTATCGCCGGGGGGTCCCTACGAGCAGTACTTC. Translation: CASSLSPGGPYEQYF.

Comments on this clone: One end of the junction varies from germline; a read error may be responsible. In DNA form, the CDR3 reads TGCGCCAGCAGCCTCGGGACAGGGGTAACCTATGGCTACACCTTC. Protein product: CASSLGTGVTYGYTF. V usage is TRBV5-4 and J usage is TRBJ1-2, with 10 bases aligning to TRBD1. CDR1 is SGHNT and CDR2 is YYREEE in the germline V gene (reference sequence). CDR3 length: 15 residues. Combining the CDR3 with reference TRBV5-4 and TRBJ1-2 gives the whole variable domain ETGVTQSPTHLIKTRGQQVTLRCSSQSGHNTVSWYQQALGQGPQFIFQYYREEENGRGNFPPRFSGLQFPNYSSELNVNALELDDSALYLCASSLGTGVTYGYTFGSGTRLTVV.